This TCR beta chain originates from a study of T cell responses to AZD1222 COVID-19 vaccine. Germline V gives CDR1 GTSNPN, CDR2 SVGIG (reference sequence). CDR3 length: 16 residues. V lost 5 bases to trimming and J lost 2 bases, with 20 bases between them. TCRdb keeps only in-frame clones here, not all; method: immunoSEQ multiplex PCR. In the table there are some 100,000 clones, around 84% of which are singletons. Findings and limits, study-wide: Baseline seropositivity occurred in only six AZD1222 recipients. Spike-wide vaccine-associated CD4 TCRs dominated at 160-218 and 743-854.

Concerning this clone itself: As yet, its antigen is unknown.

This sample comprised peripheral blood, obtained on day 0 of AZD1222 vaccination. The sequence was obtained from an adult in good health. V gene TRBV30 combines with J gene TRBJ2-3; D is possibly TRBD2 (5 bases). The CDR3 nucleotides read TGTGCCTGGGGTCCCCGGCAGCCCGGGGTCACAGATACGCAGTATTTT. Translated: CAWGPRQPGVTDTQYF.